This T cell receptor beta chain emerged from a study of blood T cell repertoires in COVID-19. Germline assignment: CDR1 SGHDT and CDR2 YYEEEE. CDR3 size: 12 residues. This clone has a single count. The junction shows a germline mismatch at one end, possibly a read error. The assay was immunoSEQ multiplex PCR, and TCRdb's table has in-frame clones only and misses some. Of tens of thousands of clones in the sample, approximately 88% were seen once. The specimen was peripheral blood. This receptor was obtained from a woman aged 65 to 85 with active COVID-19. V gene TRBV5-6 combines with J gene TRBJ1-1, with D hard to call. The CDR3 DNA sequence: TGTTCCAGCAGCTTGGACTTCACTGAATCTTTCTTT. This gives the protein CSSSLDFTESFF.